One sample yielded the 32 T cell receptor beta chains listed below, sequenced in a study of CD8 T cells in ankylosing spondylitis. TCRdb re-called the 5' RACE reads with MiXCR, one entry per CDR3 protein. The data show a few hundred thousand distinct CDR3 sequences, more than 20% seen once. Sequencing was performed on blood, either unsorted or a sorted T cell fraction (not recorded which). All receptors come from a male donor with ankylosing spondylitis or in good health (not recorded which).

In DNA, the CDR3 is TGTGCCAGCAGTTTTCTAGCGGACTCCTACAATGAGCAGTTCTTC. This gives the protein CASSFLADSYNEQFF. The chain is built from TRBV7-8 and TRBJ2-1, with 7 bases identical to TRBD2. Trimming cost V 6 bases and J 0 bases; bases outside gene matches: 5. The CDR3 extends over 15 amino acids. Germline V gives CDR1 SGHVS, CDR2 FQNEAQ. Supplemented by reference TRBV7-8 and TRBJ2-1, the full variable domain reads GAGVSQSPRYKVAKRGQDVALRCDPISGHVSLFWYQQALGQGPEFLTYFQNEAQLDKSGLPSDRFFAERPEGSVSTLKIQRTQQEDSAVYLCASSFLADSYNEQFFGPGTRLTVL.

The chain employs TRBV15 and TRBJ2-7; possibly TRBD1 for D (5 bases). This CDR3 is built from 14 residues. Between the trimmed V and J ends, which lost 0 bases and 4 bases, there was a span of 10 bases. In germline, CDR1 is LNHNV, CDR2 YYDKDF (reference sequence). The CDR3 region is CATSREAGMYEQYF. The CDR3 DNA reads as TGTGCCACCAGCAGAGAGGCAGGGATGTACGAGCAGTACTTC. Full variable domain (outside the CDR3, taken from reference TRBV15 and TRBJ2-7): DAMVIQNPRYQVTQFGKPVTLSCSQTLNHNVMYWYQQKSSQAPKLLFHYYDKDFNNEADTPDNFQSRRPNTSFCFLDIRSPGLGDTAMYLCATSREAGMYEQYFGPGTRLTVT.

The chain is built from TRBV28 and TRBJ2-5; D may be TRBD2 (6 bases). The CDR3 contains 13 residues. Trimming stripped 3 bases from V and 4 bases from J, with 9 bases between. Germline values: CDR1 MDHEN, CDR2 SYDVKM. CDR3 protein: CASSFQGGETQYF. The CDR3 bases are TGTGCCAGCAGTTTTCAGGGAGGAGAGACCCAGTACTTC.

This clonotype occurred a few times. The V call is TRBV14, the J call TRBJ1-2; no clear D gene. Trimming removed 1 base from V and 3 bases from J, with 12 bases in between. CDR1 is SGHDN and CDR2 is FVKESK in the germline V gene. The CDR3 contains 15 residues. Here the CDR3 DNA reads TGTGCCAGCAGCCAAGGGAACGAACTTTACTATGGCTACACCTTC. Translated, it gives CASSQGNELYYGYTF. The full variable domain, with the rest looked up from reference TRBV14 and TRBJ1-2, is EAGVTQFPSHSVIEKGQTVTLRCDPISGHDNLYWYRRVMGKEIKFLLHFVKESKQDESGMPNNRFLAERTGGTYSTLKVQPAELEDSGVYFCASSQGNELYYGYTFGSGTRLTVV.

This clonotype was recorded a few times. This rearrangement joins TRBV6-1 to TRBJ2-5; weak D call: TRBD2 (7 bases). Trimming shortened V by 5 bases and J by 4 bases, and 11 bases separated the two germline ends. This CDR3 comprises 13 residues. Looked up from germline, CDR1 is MNHNS and CDR2 is SASEGT. CDR3 region: CASSKGGGETQYF. As DNA, the CDR3 is TGTGCCAGCAGTAAGGGGGGGGGAGAGACCCAGTACTTC.

This clonotype was detected a few times. J is TRBJ2-5 and V is TRBV12-3 or TRBV12-4, with D tentatively TRBD1 (6 bases). The CDR3 totals 14 residues. The V gene lost 5 bases and the J gene lost 0 bases, with 10 bases spanning the gap. Here the CDR3 reads CASSTRGDQETQYF. In nucleotides, the CDR3 is TGTGCCAGCAGTACCAGGGGCGACCAAGAGACCCAGTACTTC.

The rearrangement uses TRBV7-2 and TRBJ2-7; 7 bases fit TRBD1. Germline loops: CDR1 SGHTA, CDR2 FQGNSA. The V segment lost 5 bases and the J segment 2 bases; nucleotides outside the gene matches: 9. This CDR3 has 15 residues. Written as DNA, the CDR3 is TGTGCCAGCAGCCCAATACAGGGGACAACCTACGAGCAGTACTTC. Its translation: CASSPIQGTTYEQYF.

The gene calls are TRBV2 and TRBJ2-7, with 8 nucleotides matching TRBD2. The germline V gene encodes CDR1 SNHLY and CDR2 FYNNEI. There are 12 residues in the CDR3. The trim removed 5 bases at V and 11 bases at J, leaving 8 bases unmatched. CDR3 sequence reads: CASSISGGNKYF. CDR3 sequence (DNA): TGTGCCAGCAGTATCAGCGGGGGAAATAAGTACTTC.

This clonotype was counted ten times or more. V is TRBV20-1 and J is TRBJ2-5; D tentatively fits TRBD1 or TRBD2 (6 bases each). Looked up from germline, CDR1 is DFQATT and CDR2 is SNEGSKA (reference sequence). This CDR3 is 15 amino acids long. With 1 base removed from V and 1 base from J, the gap between germline ends came to 13 bases. DNA for the CDR3: TGCAGTGCTAGAGTGGAGGGGGTCGTCCAAGAGACCCAGTACTTC. Translating it yields CSARVEGVVQETQYF.

This clonotype was counted only a few times. This chain joins TRBV15 and TRBJ2-5; 13 nucleotides match TRBD2. Germline-derived CDR1 and CDR2 are LNHNV and YYDKDF (reference sequence). With V trimmed by 5 bases and J by 1 base, 4 bases remained unmatched. This CDR3 comprises 16 residues. DNA for the CDR3: TGTGCCACCAGCGGCGGACTAGCGGGGGTCCAAGAGACCCAGTACTTC. Translation: CATSGGLAGVQETQYF.

The chain employs TRBV7-9 and TRBJ2-1, with 10 bases fitting TRBD2. CDR1 is SEHNR and CDR2 is FQNEAQ in the germline V gene (reference sequence). The length of the CDR3 is 15 residues. The J segment lost 2 bases and the V segment lost 6 bases, leaving 4 bases of the junction unmatched. The CDR3 region is CASRSGGAAYNEQFF. CDR3 sequence (DNA): TGTGCCAGCAGAAGCGGGGGGGCCGCCTACAATGAGCAGTTCTTC.

Comments on this clonotype: One junction end does not reproduce the germline sequence, and a read error may be involved. The chain recombines TRBV11-2 with TRBJ2-2; no definite D call. Germline assignment: CDR1 SGHAT and CDR2 FQNNGV. The CDR3 covers 14 residues. CDR3 bases: TGTGCCAGCGGCTTAGAACCGAACACCGGGGAGCTGTTTTTT. Protein: CASGLEPNTGELFF.

The chain has TRBV12-3 or TRBV12-4 and TRBJ2-2; perhaps TRBD1 as D (5 bases). The CDR3 sequence is 14 residues long. With 4 bases removed from V and 6 bases from J, the gap between germline ends came to 12 bases. CDR3 residues: CASSSLDSPGELFF. Written as DNA, the CDR3 is TGTGCCAGCAGTTCTCTAGACAGTCCCGGGGAGCTGTTTTTT.

This clonotype was counted between two and nine times. The CDR3 region has the DNA TGCAGTGCTAGATCGAGCGAGGGTTACGAGCAGTACTTC. Its translation is CSARSSEGYEQYF. The chain employs TRBV20-1 and TRBJ2-7, with D possibly matching TRBD2 (5 bases). From germline, CDR1 is DFQATT and CDR2 SNEGSKA (reference sequence). This CDR3 region has 13 residues. V lost 2 bases and J 4 bases, leaving 12 bases between the germline ends.

This chain links TRBV28 with TRBJ2-1; D not resolved. Per the germline V gene, CDR1 is MDHEN and CDR2 is SYDVKM. Trimming stripped 7 bases from V and 9 bases from J, with 22 bases between. The CDR3 runs to 15 residues. The CDR3 loop is CASTQPPGSVVEQFF. CDR3 DNA: TGTGCCAGCACCCAACCCCCAGGCAGCGTGGTTGAGCAGTTCTTC.

The chain is built from TRBV15 and TRBJ2-1; the D gene is possibly TRBD2 (6 bases). This CDR3 has 18 residues. Germline CDR1 LNHNV, CDR2 YYDKDF (reference sequence). V was cut by 0 bases and J by 2 bases, with 17 bases left in between. Here the CDR3 DNA reads TGTGCCACCAGCAGAGATTCGCCAGCGGGCAGAGCCTACAATGAGCAGTTCTTC. Translated, it gives CATSRDSPAGRAYNEQFF.

CDR3 nucleotide sequence: TGCAGCGTTGAAGGGGTGCGGGGGACGATCTCCTACGAGCAGTACTTC. This translates into CSVEGVRGTISYEQYF. This sequence joins TRBV29-1 and TRBJ2-7; 7 bases align to TRBD2. This CDR3 is built from 16 residues. V was pared by 1 base and J by 0 bases, with 9 bases of the junction left unmatched. Germline loops: CDR1 SQVTM, CDR2 ANQGSEA.

The chain employs TRBV18 and TRBJ2-3; D gene uncertain. This CDR3 is 11 amino acids long. Germline CDR1 KGHSH, CDR2 LQKENI. V dropped 3 bases and J dropped 6 bases, with 4 bases sitting between them. CDR3 sequence: CASSPVDTQYF. The CDR3 region has the DNA TGTGCCAGCTCACCCGTGGATACGCAGTATTTT.

Only a few counts were recorded for this clonotype. The gene calls are TRBV6-5 and TRBJ2-5; 10 bases match TRBD2. V was clipped by 2 bases and J by 5 bases; unmatched bases: 5. This CDR3 is built from 15 residues. Germline V CDR1 and CDR2: MNHEY, SVGAGI. The CDR3 sequence is CASSYSGGAVETQYF. The CDR3, as DNA: TGTGCCAGCAGTTACAGCGGGGGGGCCGTTGAGACCCAGTACTTC.

The chain carries TRBV4-1 and TRBJ2-7; D may match TRBD1 or TRBD2 (5 bases each). Per the germline V gene, CDR1 is MGHRA and CDR2 is YSYEKL. This CDR3 comprises 16 residues. Trimming removed 0 bases from V and 2 bases from J, with 14 bases in between. Written as DNA, the CDR3 is TGCGCCAGCAGCCAAGATACCGAGGGGATCCCCTACGAGCAGTACTTC. This gives the protein CASSQDTEGIPYEQYF.

This clonotype has more than one count but fewer than ten. V gene TRBV7-2 combines with J gene TRBJ2-7; D ambiguous. The CDR3 spans 14 residues. Between the trimmed V and J ends, which lost 2 bases and 5 bases, there was a span of 13 bases. Germline V lookup: CDR1 SGHTA, CDR2 FQGNSA. CDR3 DNA sequence: TGTGCCAGCAGCTTATCTGGTACTCCAGACGAGCAGTACTTC. As protein: CASSLSGTPDEQYF. Together with reference TRBV7-2 and TRBJ2-7, the CDR3 gives the full variable domain: GAGVSQSPSNKVTEKGKDVELRCDPISGHTALYWYRQSLGQGLEFLIYFQGNSAPDKSGLPSDRFSAERTGGSVSTLTIQRTQQEDSAVYLCASSLSGTPDEQYFGPGTRLTVT.

In its sample, this clonotype was seen a few times. This rearrangement joins TRBV27 to TRBJ2-1; 7 bases are a match to TRBD1. This CDR3 spans 15 amino acids. CDR1 MNHEY and CDR2 SMNVEV come from the germline V gene (reference sequence). The junction had 8 bases not matched to a gene; V was cut back by 5 bases and J by 4 bases. DNA of the CDR3: TGTGCCAGCAGTCCACTCGGCAGGGGGTACAATGAGCAGTTCTTC. Translated, it gives CASSPLGRGYNEQFF.

A few counts support this clonotype. The rearrangement uses TRBV6-1 and TRBJ2-3; 12 nucleotides line up with TRBD2. The CDR3 contains 15 residues. CDR1 and CDR2 from the germline V gene are MNHNS and SASEGT. Trimming took 7 bases from V and 4 from J; bases not matched to a gene: 6. CDR3 DNA sequence: TGTGCCAGCACTCCGACTAGCGGGGGAGCAGATACGCAGTATTTT. It codes for CASTPTSGGADTQYF.

V usage is TRBV27 and J usage is TRBJ2-7, with 8 bases lining up with TRBD1. Germline V gene data show CDR1 as MNHEY and CDR2 as SMNVEV (reference sequence). Unmatched junction bases numbered 8, after V lost 3 bases and J lost 4 bases. This CDR3 is built from 15 residues. CDR3 in DNA: TGTGCCAGCAGTTTTACGGGACAGGACGGATACGAGCAGTACTTC. Translating it yields CASSFTGQDGYEQYF.

The chain links TRBV6-1 to TRBJ2-3, with unresolved D. CDR3 length: 13 amino acids. Germline CDR1 MNHNS, CDR2 SASEGT. Trimming took 6 bases from V and 0 from J, leaving 7 bases between them. The DNA for the CDR3 is TGTGCCAGCAGACCCCTTAGCACAGATACGCAGTATTTT. It encodes CASRPLSTDTQYF.

This clonotype was picked up many times. The rearrangement joins TRBV6-4 to TRBJ2-3; 8 positions match TRBD2. The germline V gene encodes CDR1 MRHNA and CDR2 SNTAGT. With V trimmed by 0 bases and J by 4 bases, 0 bases remained unmatched. CDR3 size: 14 residues. The CDR3 is CASSDSAGADTQYF. As DNA, the CDR3 is TGTGCCAGCAGTGACTCAGCGGGGGCAGATACGCAGTATTTT.

In its sample, this clonotype was seen a few times. The chain carries TRBV2 and TRBJ2-5; TRBD2 is a possible D gene (6 bases). The CDR3 loop spans 15 amino acids. Per germline, CDR1 SNHLY and CDR2 FYNNEI. The V end was cut by 7 bases, the J end by 1 base, with 16 bases between. The CDR3 spells CASKAGLSRQETQYF. The CDR3 DNA follows: TGTGCCAGCAAGGCGGGACTCTCCCGCCAAGAGACCCAGTACTTC.

With respect to this clonotype: The junction and the germline gene differ at one end; a read error may be behind it. V and J are TRBV6-1 and TRBJ2-2; D unresolved. The germline gives CDR1 MNHNS, CDR2 SASEGT. The CDR3 totals 14 residues. The CDR3 coding sequence is TGTGCCAGCAGTGAAGCAACGAATACCGGGGAGCTGTTTTTT. Protein product: CASSEATNTGELFF.

The chain uses TRBV4-1 and TRBJ2-2, with unresolved D. The V end lost 0 bases, the J end lost 2 bases, and 7 bases lay between the germline ends. This CDR3 has 15 amino acids. CDR1 MGHRA and CDR2 YSYEKL come from the germline V gene. The CDR3 here is CASSQEGINTGELFF. DNA for the CDR3: TGCGCCAGCAGCCAAGAGGGGATTAACACCGGGGAGCTGTTTTTT.

V is TRBV9 and J is TRBJ2-3, with TRBD2 matching 11 bases. V shed 3 bases and J 2 bases; nucleotides not matched to a gene: 11. The CDR3 consists of 18 residues. In germline, CDR1 is SGDLS, CDR2 YYNGEE. CDR3 sequence reads: CASSARQATSGVTDTQYF. DNA for the CDR3: TGTGCCAGCAGCGCTAGGCAAGCGACTAGCGGGGTCACAGATACGCAGTATTTT.

This rearrangement joins TRBV24-1 to TRBJ2-2; unclear D gene. Germline V gene data show CDR1 as KGHDR and CDR2 as SFDVKD. V was trimmed by 7 bases and J by 7 bases, leaving 9 bases between them. The CDR3 loop spans 12 amino acids. The CDR3 sequence is CATSEIYGELFF. In nucleotides, the CDR3 is TGTGCCACCAGCGAGATATACGGGGAGCTGTTTTTT.

This clonotype was observed a few times. The CDR3 DNA follows: TGCGCCAGCAGCTTGGAGCAGGGATATGGCTACACCTTC. Residues: CASSLEQGYGYTF. This chain joins TRBV5-1 and TRBJ1-2; weak D call: TRBD1 (5 bases). Germline V gene lookup returns CDR1 SGHRS and CDR2 YFSETQ. This CDR3 region has 13 residues. The V and J ends lost 0 bases and 5 bases respectively, with 8 bases between them.